The TCR beta chain under discussion was sequenced for a study of cytomegalovirus exposure and HLA in healthy donors. Study-level results: Most TCRs appeared rarely, but some public TCRs recurred in many donors. Immune exposure was documented only through CMV serostatus.

The length of the CDR3 is 16 residues. V shed 5 bases, J shed 6 bases, and the junction held 13 bases outside the gene matches. Germline V lookup: CDR1 SEHNR, CDR2 FQNEAQ (reference sequence). About this clone: What it binds is unknown.

Amplification used 60 Vbeta primers and 13 Jbeta primers. TCRdb's copy holds only in-frame clones and misses some; the assay was immunoSEQ multiplex PCR. This sample carries 75,000 to 85,000 clones, with about 0.5% going to the ten biggest clones. Material: PBMCs. The receptor's source is a man aged 50 to 60 in good health and CMV-seronegative. The chain recombines TRBV7-9 with TRBJ2-7; 10 bases map to TRBD1. The CDR3 sequence is CASSPLGQGIPFEQYF. CDR3 DNA sequence: TGTGCCAGCAGCCCGCTGGGACAGGGGATCCCCTTCGAGCAGTACTTC.